This T cell receptor (beta chain) was sequenced during a study of blood T cells in healthy people across ages. Study results and limitations: The fall in TCR beta diversity per million T cells was roughly linear with age.

It was with a sample-barcoded 5' primer and a J-beta primer mix that a second PCR of roughly 7 to 12 cycles was run. Unique molecular identifiers of 12 random nucleotides labeled each cDNA. TCRdb analysed the 5' RACE reads with MiXCR anew, one entry per CDR3 protein. The sample includes about 840,000 distinct CDR3 sequences, 25% to 35% of them seen just once. Note on this clonotype: Its antigen remains unidentified.

V was clipped by 6 bases and J by 4 bases, with 15 bases between them. The CDR3 sequence is 14 residues long. From germline, CDR1 is MNHNS and CDR2 SASEGT. These data are also associated with another study on T cells of mothers and their children. That work adds: The people who donated were three healthy Caucasian mothers and their six children.

The TCR was taken from a woman in her 40s in good health. The V and J genes are TRBV6-1 and TRBJ2-5; perhaps TRBD1 as D (5 bases). Sequencing was performed on blood. In DNA form, the CDR3 reads TGTGCCAGCAGATCGCTCACAGGATTAGAGACCCAGTACTTC. Protein product: CASRSLTGLETQYF.